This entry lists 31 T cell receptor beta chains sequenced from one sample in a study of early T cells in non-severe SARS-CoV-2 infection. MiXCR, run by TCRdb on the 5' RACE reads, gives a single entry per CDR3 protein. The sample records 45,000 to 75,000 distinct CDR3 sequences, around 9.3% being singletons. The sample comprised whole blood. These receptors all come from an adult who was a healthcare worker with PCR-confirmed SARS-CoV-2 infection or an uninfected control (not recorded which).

The CDR3 DNA is TGCAGCGTTGATAACAGGAGAACTAGCACAGATACGCAGTATTTT. It is translated as CSVDNRRTSTDTQYF. The chain is built from TRBV29-1 and TRBJ2-3; a possible D gene is TRBD1 (5 bases). This CDR3 spans 15 amino acids. The V end lost 3 bases, the J end lost 0 bases, and 13 bases lay between the germline ends. Germline V gives CDR1 SQVTM, CDR2 ANQGSEA.

The CDR3 DNA reads as TGTGCCAGTAGTACCCAGCGTTACGAGCAGTACTTC. Translating it yields CASSTQRYEQYF. The rearrangement links TRBV19 to TRBJ2-7, with D uncertain. Germline V gives CDR1 LNHDA, CDR2 SQIVND (reference sequence). Trimming shortened V by 4 bases and J by 4 bases, and 8 bases separated the two germline ends. CDR3 length: 12 residues.

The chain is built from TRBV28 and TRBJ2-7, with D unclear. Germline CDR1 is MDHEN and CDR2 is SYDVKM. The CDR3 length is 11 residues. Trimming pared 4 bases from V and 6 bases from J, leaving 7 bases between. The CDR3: CASSYLGEQYF. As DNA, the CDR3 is TGTGCCAGCAGTTATCTCGGCGAGCAGTACTTC.

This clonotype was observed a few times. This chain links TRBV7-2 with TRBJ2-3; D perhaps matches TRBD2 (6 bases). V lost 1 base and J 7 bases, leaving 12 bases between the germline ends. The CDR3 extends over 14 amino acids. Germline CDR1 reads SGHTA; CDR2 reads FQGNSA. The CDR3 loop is CASSLGDLGYTQYF. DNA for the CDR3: TGTGCCAGCAGCTTAGGGGACTTAGGCTATACGCAGTATTTT.

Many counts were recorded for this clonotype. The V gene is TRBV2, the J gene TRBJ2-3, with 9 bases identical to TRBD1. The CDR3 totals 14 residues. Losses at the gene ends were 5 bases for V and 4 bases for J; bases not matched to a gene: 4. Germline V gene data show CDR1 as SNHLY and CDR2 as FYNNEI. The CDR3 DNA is TGTGCCAGCAGTCTACAGGGGGCTGCAGATACGCAGTATTTT. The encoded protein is CASSLQGAADTQYF.

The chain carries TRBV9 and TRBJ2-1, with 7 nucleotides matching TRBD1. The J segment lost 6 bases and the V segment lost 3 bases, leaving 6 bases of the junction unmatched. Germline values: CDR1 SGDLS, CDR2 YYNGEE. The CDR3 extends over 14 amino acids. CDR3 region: CASSGRTGSNEQFF. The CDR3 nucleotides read TGTGCCAGCAGCGGAAGGACAGGAAGCAATGAGCAGTTCTTC.

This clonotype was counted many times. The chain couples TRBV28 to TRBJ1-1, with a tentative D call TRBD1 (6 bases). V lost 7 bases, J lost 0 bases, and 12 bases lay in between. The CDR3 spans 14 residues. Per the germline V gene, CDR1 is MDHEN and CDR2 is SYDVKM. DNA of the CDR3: TGTGCCAGCATTCGAGACAGGTTGAACACTGAAGCTTTCTTT. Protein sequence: CASIRDRLNTEAFF.

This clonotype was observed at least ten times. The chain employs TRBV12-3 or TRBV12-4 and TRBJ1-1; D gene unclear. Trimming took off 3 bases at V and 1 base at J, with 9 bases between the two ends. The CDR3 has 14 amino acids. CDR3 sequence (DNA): TGTGCCAGCAGTTTTTTCGCGCGGAACACTGAAGCTTTCTTT. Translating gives CASSFFARNTEAFF.

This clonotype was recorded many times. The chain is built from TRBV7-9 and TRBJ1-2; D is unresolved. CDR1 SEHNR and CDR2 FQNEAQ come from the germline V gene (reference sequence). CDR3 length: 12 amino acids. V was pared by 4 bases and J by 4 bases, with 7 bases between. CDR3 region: CASSSGFYGYTF. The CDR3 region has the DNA TGTGCCAGCAGCTCTGGGTTCTATGGCTACACCTTC.

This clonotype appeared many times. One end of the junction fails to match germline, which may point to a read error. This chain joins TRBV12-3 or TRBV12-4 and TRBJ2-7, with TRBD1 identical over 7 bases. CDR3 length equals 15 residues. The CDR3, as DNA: TGCGCCAGCCTAAAACGGGACAGCTTATCCTACGAGCAGTACTTC. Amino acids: CASLKRDSLSYEQYF.

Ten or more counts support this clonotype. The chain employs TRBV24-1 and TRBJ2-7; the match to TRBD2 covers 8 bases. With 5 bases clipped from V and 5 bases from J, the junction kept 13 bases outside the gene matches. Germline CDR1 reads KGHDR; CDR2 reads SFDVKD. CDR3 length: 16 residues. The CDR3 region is CATSGFSGAAVDEQYF. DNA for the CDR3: TGTGCCACCAGTGGCTTTAGCGGGGCGGCCGTTGACGAGCAGTACTTC.

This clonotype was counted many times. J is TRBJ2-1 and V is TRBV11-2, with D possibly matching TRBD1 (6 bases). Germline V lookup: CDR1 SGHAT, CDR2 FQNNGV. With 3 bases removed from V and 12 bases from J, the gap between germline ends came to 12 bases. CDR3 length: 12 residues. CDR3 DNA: TGTGCCAGCAGCTTTACGGGACAAGTGCAGTTCTTC. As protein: CASSFTGQVQFF.

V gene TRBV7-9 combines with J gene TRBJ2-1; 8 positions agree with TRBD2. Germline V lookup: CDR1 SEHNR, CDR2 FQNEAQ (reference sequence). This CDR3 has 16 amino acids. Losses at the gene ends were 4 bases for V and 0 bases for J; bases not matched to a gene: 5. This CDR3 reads CASSWRGASSYNEQFF. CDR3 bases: TGTGCCAGCAGCTGGCGGGGGGCGAGCTCCTACAATGAGCAGTTCTTC.

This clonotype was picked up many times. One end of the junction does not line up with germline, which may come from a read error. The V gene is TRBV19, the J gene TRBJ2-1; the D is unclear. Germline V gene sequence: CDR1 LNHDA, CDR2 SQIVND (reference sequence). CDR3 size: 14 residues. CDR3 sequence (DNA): TGTGCCAGTAGTTTAGAAACGTGGACCACTGAGCAGTTCTTC. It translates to CASSLETWTTEQFF.

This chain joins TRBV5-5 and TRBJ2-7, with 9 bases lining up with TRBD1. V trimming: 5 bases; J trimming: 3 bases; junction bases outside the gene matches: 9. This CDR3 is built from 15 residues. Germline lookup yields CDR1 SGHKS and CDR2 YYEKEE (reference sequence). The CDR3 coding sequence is TGTGCCAGCAGTCACACCGGGACAGGGATCTACGAGCAGTACTTC. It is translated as CASSHTGTGIYEQYF. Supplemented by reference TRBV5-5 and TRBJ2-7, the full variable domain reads DAGVTQSPTHLIKTRGQQVTLRCSPISGHKSVSWYQQVLGQGPQFIFQYYEKEERGRGNFPDRFSARQFPNYSSELNVNALLLGDSALYLCASSHTGTGIYEQYFGPGTRLTVT.

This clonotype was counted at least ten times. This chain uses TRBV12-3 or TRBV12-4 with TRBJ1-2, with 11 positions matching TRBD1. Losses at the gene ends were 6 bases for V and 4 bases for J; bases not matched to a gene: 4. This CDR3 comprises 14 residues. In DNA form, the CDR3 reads TGTGCCAGCAGCCCCGGACAGGGGGCCTATGGCTACACCTTC. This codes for CASSPGQGAYGYTF.

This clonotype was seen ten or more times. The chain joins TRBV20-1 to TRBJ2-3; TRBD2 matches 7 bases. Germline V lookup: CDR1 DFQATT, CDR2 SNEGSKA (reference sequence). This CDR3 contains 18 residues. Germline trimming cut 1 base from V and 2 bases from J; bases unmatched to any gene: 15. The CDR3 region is CSARGAHPAGAFTDTQYF. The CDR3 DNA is TGCAGTGCTAGAGGCGCACACCCCGCGGGAGCATTCACAGATACGCAGTATTTT.

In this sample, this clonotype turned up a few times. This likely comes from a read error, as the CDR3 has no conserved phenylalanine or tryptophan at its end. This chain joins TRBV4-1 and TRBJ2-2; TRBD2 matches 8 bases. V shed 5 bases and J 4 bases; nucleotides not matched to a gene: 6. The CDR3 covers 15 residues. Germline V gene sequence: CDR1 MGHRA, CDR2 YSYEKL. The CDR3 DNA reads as TGCGCCAGCAGCGAGACTAGCGCGGTCACCGGGGAGCTGTTTTCT. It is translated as CASSETSAVTGELFS.

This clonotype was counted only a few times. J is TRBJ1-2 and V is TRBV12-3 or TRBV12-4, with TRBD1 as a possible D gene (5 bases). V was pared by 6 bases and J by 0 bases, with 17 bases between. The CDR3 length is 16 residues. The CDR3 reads CASSKDIQDANYGYTF. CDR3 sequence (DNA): TGTGCCAGCAGCAAGGACATTCAAGACGCTAACTATGGCTACACCTTC.

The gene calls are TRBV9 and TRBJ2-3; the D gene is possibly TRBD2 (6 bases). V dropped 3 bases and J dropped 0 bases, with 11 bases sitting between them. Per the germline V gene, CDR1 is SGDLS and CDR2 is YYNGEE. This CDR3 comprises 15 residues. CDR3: CASSEGSGSTDTQYF. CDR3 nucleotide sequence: TGTGCCAGCAGCGAGGGGAGCGGGAGCACAGATACGCAGTATTTT.

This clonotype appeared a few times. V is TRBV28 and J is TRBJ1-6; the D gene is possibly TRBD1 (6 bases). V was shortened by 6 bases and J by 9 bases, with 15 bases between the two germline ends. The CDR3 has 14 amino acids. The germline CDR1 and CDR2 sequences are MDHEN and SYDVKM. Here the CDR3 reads CASSKQGVFSPLHF. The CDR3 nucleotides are TGTGCCAGCAGCAAACAGGGAGTTTTTTCACCCCTCCACTTT. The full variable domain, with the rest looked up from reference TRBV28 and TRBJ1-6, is DVKVTQSSRYLVKRTGEKVFLECVQDMDHENMFWYRQDPGLGLRLIYFSYDVKMKEKGDIPEGYSVSREKKERFSLILESASTNQTSMYLCASSKQGVFSPLHFGNGTRLTVT.

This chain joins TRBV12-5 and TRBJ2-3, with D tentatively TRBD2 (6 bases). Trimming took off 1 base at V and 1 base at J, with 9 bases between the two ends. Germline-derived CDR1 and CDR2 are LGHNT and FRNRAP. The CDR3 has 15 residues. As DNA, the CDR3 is TGTGCTAGTGGTTTGGGGGCTAGCGGCACAGATACGCAGTATTTT. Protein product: CASGLGASGTDTQYF.

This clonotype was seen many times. The CDR3, as DNA: TGTGCCAGCATTCTTAGGGGCACTGAAGCTTTCTTT. This translates into CASILRGTEAFF. This sequence joins TRBV12-3 or TRBV12-4 and TRBJ1-1, with D maybe TRBD1 (5 bases). V dropped 7 bases and J dropped 4 bases, with 10 bases sitting between them. The CDR3 has 12 residues.

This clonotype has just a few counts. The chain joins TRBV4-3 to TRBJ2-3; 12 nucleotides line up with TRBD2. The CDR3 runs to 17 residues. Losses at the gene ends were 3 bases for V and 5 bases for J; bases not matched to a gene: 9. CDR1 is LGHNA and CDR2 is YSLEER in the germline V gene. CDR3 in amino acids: CASSQDLAGGLIDTQYF. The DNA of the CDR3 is TGCGCCAGCAGCCAGGACCTAGCGGGAGGGCTCATAGATACGCAGTATTTT.

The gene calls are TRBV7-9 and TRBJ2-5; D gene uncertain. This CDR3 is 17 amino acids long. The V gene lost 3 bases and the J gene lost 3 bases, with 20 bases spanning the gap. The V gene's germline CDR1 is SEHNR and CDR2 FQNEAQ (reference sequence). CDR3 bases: TGTGCCAGCAGCTTGATGGGTGCACTGATTAAAAAAGAGACCCAGTACTTC. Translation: CASSLMGALIKKETQYF.

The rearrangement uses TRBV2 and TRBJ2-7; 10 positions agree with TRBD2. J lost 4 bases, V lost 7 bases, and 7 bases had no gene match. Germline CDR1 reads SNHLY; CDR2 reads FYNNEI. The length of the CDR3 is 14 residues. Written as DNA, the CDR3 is TGTGCCAGCACCCAAACTAGCGGGATATACGAGCAGTACTTC. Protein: CASTQTSGIYEQYF.

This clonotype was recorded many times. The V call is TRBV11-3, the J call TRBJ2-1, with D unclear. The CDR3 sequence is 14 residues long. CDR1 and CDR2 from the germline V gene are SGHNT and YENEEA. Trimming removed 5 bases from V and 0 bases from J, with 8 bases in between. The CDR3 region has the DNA TGTGCCAGCAGCCCTATAAGCTCCTACAATGAGCAGTTCTTC. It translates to CASSPISSYNEQFF.

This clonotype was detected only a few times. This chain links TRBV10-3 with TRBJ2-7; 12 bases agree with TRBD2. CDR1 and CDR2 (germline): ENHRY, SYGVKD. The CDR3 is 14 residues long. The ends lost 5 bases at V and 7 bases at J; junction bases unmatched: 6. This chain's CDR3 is CAISQTSGSWEQYF. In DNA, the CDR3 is TGTGCCATCAGTCAGACTAGCGGGAGTTGGGAGCAGTACTTC.

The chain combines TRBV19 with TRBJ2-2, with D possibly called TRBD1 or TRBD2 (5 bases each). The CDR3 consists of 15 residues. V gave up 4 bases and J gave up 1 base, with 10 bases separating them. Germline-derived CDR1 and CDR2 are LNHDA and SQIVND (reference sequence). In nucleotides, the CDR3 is TGTGCCAGTAGTACTCGGGACGGGAACACCGGGGAGCTGTTTTTT. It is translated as CASSTRDGNTGELFF. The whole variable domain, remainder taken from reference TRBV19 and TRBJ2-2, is DGGITQSPKYLFRKEGQNVTLSCEQNLNHDAMYWYRQDPGQGLRLIYYSQIVNDFQKGDIAEGYSVSREKKESFPLTVTSAQKNPTAFYLCASSTRDGNTGELFFGEGSRLTVL.

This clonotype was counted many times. The DNA for the CDR3 is TGTGCCAGCAGTTTCGGACAGGGGGGGGTCACTGAAGCTTTCTTT. This encodes CASSFGQGGVTEAFF. The rearrangement links TRBV12-3 or TRBV12-4 to TRBJ1-1, with TRBD1 identical over 10 bases. J was trimmed by 4 bases and V by 3 bases; bases with no gene match: 5. This CDR3 comprises 15 residues.

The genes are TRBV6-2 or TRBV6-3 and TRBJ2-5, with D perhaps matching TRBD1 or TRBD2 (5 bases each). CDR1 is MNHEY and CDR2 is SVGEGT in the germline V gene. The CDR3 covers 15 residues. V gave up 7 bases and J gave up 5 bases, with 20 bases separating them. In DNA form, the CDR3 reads TGTGCCAGCAAGAGCCGGGACCGAGGAACCGAGACCCAGTACTTC. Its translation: CASKSRDRGTETQYF.